These 4 T cell receptor beta chains came from one sample sequenced in a study of technical replicates of blood from a few donors. Libraries were prepared by immunoSEQ multiplex PCR; TCRdb keeps only in-frame clonotypes and omits some of them. The sample holds 60,000 to 90,000 clones, roughly 92% seen once. The specimen sequenced was T cells isolated from PBMCs. The source of these receptors is a human donor in good health.

This clone has only one observation. The chain's CDR3 is CASSPLVSNSYEQYF. Here the CDR3 DNA reads TGTGCCAGCTCACCGCTTGTCAGTAATTCCTACGAGCAGTACTTC. The V call is TRBV18, the J call TRBJ2-7; no firm D call. The CDR3 totals 15 residues. Germline V lookup: CDR1 KGHSH, CDR2 LQKENI. V was trimmed by 3 bases and J by 1 base, leaving 13 bases between them.

This chain links TRBV29-1 with TRBJ2-2, with TRBD2 as a possible D gene (6 bases). Germline loops: CDR1 SQVTM, CDR2 ANQGSEA. The CDR3 has 14 amino acids. V was trimmed by 5 bases and J by 0 bases, leaving 10 bases between them. This CDR3 reads CSVMIAANTGELFF. The CDR3 coding sequence is TGCAGCGTTATGATAGCGGCGAACACCGGGGAGCTGTTTTTT.

V and J are TRBV5-4 and TRBJ2-7; 7 positions agree with TRBD2. The ends lost 0 bases at V and 7 bases at J; junction bases unmatched: 7. This CDR3 contains 14 residues. Germline CDR1 SGHNT, CDR2 YYREEE (reference sequence). CDR3 sequence reads: CASSLVGLAEEQYF. The CDR3 DNA sequence: TGTGCCAGCAGCTTGGTTGGCCTAGCGGAAGAGCAGTACTTC.

For this clone: Other nucleotide sequences from this sample produce the same CDR3. The rearrangement joins TRBV7-6 to TRBJ2-7; unclear D gene. The CDR3 is made up of 14 amino acids. The ends were cut back, 0 bases at V and 1 base at J, with 7 bases in the middle. Germline CDR1 and CDR2: SGHVS and FNYEAQ. The CDR3 region has the DNA TGTGCCAGCAGCTTAGCTGGCGGTTCCTACGAGCAGTACTTC. Residues: CASSLAGGSYEQYF.